These T cell receptor beta chains were read from a single sample in a study of OX40 agonist ivuxolimab in advanced cancers. The data were produced by immunoSEQ multiplex PCR, yet TCRdb's version contains in-frame clones alone and is incomplete. The sample carries tens of thousands of clones, more than 70% recorded once. The sequencing here drew on CD4+ or CD8+ T cells sorted from blood, taken in a trial of the OX40 agonist ivuxolimab. These receptors were collected from an adult with an advanced solid tumor such as melanoma, head and neck, liver or kidney cancer. Each CDR3 is given with its conserved first and last residue. The D gene is left open where the match is weak. The size of a clone is reported for some rows only, either as once, few or many, or as a class for expanded clones.

DNA	CDR3	size	V	J	D
TGTGCCAGCAGTTACACCGGTGTTTCTGAAGCTTTCTTT	CASSYTGVSEAFF	-	TRBV6-6	TRBJ1-1	-
TGTGCCAGCTCGAGGACCCCCCCCTACGAGCAGTACTTC	CASSRTPPYEQYF	-	TRBV5-8	TRBJ2-7	-
TGTGCCAGCAGCTGGACAGGAAACGAGCAGTACTTC	CASSWTGNEQYF	-	TRBV7-6	TRBJ2-7	TRBD1
TGTGCCAGCAGCTCCACCGGGACTACATACAATGAGCAGTTCTTC	CASSSTGTTYNEQFF	-	TRBV7-2	TRBJ2-1	TRBD2
TGTGCCAGCAGTCAATTCGGGAGTACGGCCAAAAACATTCAGTACTTC	CASSQFGSTAKNIQYF	-	TRBV28	TRBJ2-4	-
TGTGCCAGCAGCCCCAGCGGGGGGACAGATACGCAGTATTTT	CASSPSGGTDTQYF	-	TRBV5-6	TRBJ2-3	TRBD2
TGCGCCAGCAGCGTACTAGCAAAGGCCGGGGAGCTGTTTTTT	CASSVLAKAGELFF	-	TRBV5-1	TRBJ2-2	-
TGTGCCAGCGCGGCCGCGGTGAGGGAGCAGTACTTC	CASAAAVREQYF	-	TRBV6-6	TRBJ2-7	-
TGTGCCAGCAGCTTAGGGGCAGGGGATAGTCAGCCCCAGCATTTT	CASSLGAGDSQPQHF	-	TRBV7-2	TRBJ1-5	-
TGTGCCAGGGACAGGCTCACCTCCTACAATGAGCAGTTCTTC	CARDRLTSYNEQFF	once	TRBV7-9	TRBJ2-1	TRBD1
TGTGCCAGCAGCCCGACAGCAGATAATTCACCCCTCCACTTT	CASSPTADNSPLHF	-	TRBV27	TRBJ1-6	-
TGTGCCAGCAGTTTACAAACTAGCGGGAGAGCCTACGAGCAGTACTTC	CASSLQTSGRAYEQYF	-	TRBV28	TRBJ2-7	TRBD2
TGTGCCAGCAGCTTAGGAGGGGCTAATGAAAAACTGTTTTTT	CASSLGGANEKLFF	-	TRBV5-4	TRBJ1-4	-
TGTGCCAGCAGCGGGAGGGTGGATGAGCAGTTCTTC	CASSGRVDEQFF	-	TRBV5-5	TRBJ2-1	TRBD2
TGCGCCAGCAGCGCGAGCACAGATACGCAGTATTTT	CASSASTDTQYF	-	TRBV5-1	TRBJ2-3	-
TGTGCCAGCTCACCACCCGGACAGGGGGCGCCCACTGAAGCTTTCTTT	CASSPPGQGAPTEAFF	-	TRBV18	TRBJ1-1	TRBD1
TGTGCCATCAGTGTAGAAACCTACGAGCAGTACTTC	CAISVETYEQYF	-	TRBV10-3	TRBJ2-7	-
TGTGCCAGCAGCAAATTCCGGGACAGGGGTTTTTTTTCGGGCACCGGGGAGCTGTTTTTT	CASSKFRDRGFFSGTGELFF	-	TRBV28	TRBJ2-2	TRBD1
TGTGCCAACCAACGTGGACCAGCAGGCCTACTATACGAGCAGTACTTC	CANQRGPAGLLYEQYF	-	TRBV2	TRBJ2-7	-
TGTGCCAGTAGTGCGGACGGAGGGACCTACGAGCAGTACTTC	CASSADGGTYEQYF	-	TRBV19	TRBJ2-7	-
TGTGCCAGCAGTCCCCGGGGGGGATGGCAAGAGACCCAGTACTTC	CASSPRGGWQETQYF	-	TRBV28	TRBJ2-5	TRBD2
TGTGCCAGCAGCTTAGACACGGTTGGCAATGAGCAGTTCTTC	CASSLDTVGNEQFF	few	TRBV7-9	TRBJ2-1	-
TGCGCCAGCAGTGAGTCAGTGGCAGCTAGCACAGATACGCAGTATTTT	CASSESVAASTDTQYF	-	TRBV10-1	TRBJ2-3	-
TGTGCCAGCAGCCCTAGCGGGAGGGAGCAAGAGACCCAGTACTTC	CASSPSGREQETQYF	-	TRBV7-3	TRBJ2-5	TRBD2
TGCGCCAGCAGCTTGGAGGCAGGGCGGGATGAGCAGTTCTTC	CASSLEAGRDEQFF	-	TRBV5-1	TRBJ2-1	-
TGTGCCAGCAGCGTTGAGGACTCCAGCGGCTACACCTTC	CASSVEDSSGYTF	-	TRBV9	TRBJ1-2	-